This is a list of T cell receptor beta chains from one sample in a study of shared clonotypes between healthy human individuals. Clones were read by immunoSEQ multiplex PCR, and TCRdb kept only the in-frame ones, dropping some. Among approximately 2.1 million clones, approximately 93% were seen once, and the ten largest hold 0.35% to 0.45%. The sample consisted of naive CD4+ T cells from PBMCs. These receptors all stem from a man younger than 30 in good health. Some clones in this sample may be carry-over from other donors' samples. Each CDR3 is given with its conserved first and last residue. A D gene is named only where the DNA matches it firmly. The size field is filled for only some rows; it gives once, few, many or a size class.

clone_size | j_call | v_call | d_call | cdr3_aa | cdr3_nt
- | TRBJ2-2 | TRBV5-8 | - | CASSLVGGMVTGELFF | TGTGCCAGCAGCTTAGTAGGAGGCATGGTCACCGGGGAGCTGTTTTTT
- | TRBJ1-1 | TRBV10-3 | - | CAISGAGGRGNTEAFF | TGTGCCATCAGTGGTGCCGGGGGGAGGGGGAACACTGAAGCTTTCTTT
- | TRBJ1-1 | TRBV9 | - | CASMAGLNTEAFF | TGTGCCAGCATGGCAGGTCTGAACACTGAAGCTTTCTTT
- | TRBJ2-7 | TRBV10-3 | - | CAISASSLAGEQYF | TGTGCCATCAGTGCTAGTTCTCTTGCGGGCGAGCAGTACTTC
- | TRBJ2-7 | TRBV15 | - | CATSRDIGSSYEQYF | TGTGCCACCAGCAGAGATATAGGCAGCTCCTACGAGCAGTACTTC
- | TRBJ2-7 | TRBV6-5 | TRBD1 | CASSYSGQGLSEQYF | TGTGCCAGCAGTTACTCGGGACAGGGCCTTAGCGAGCAGTACTTC
once | TRBJ1-1 | TRBV6-1 | - | CASSKFDTEAFF | TGTGCCAGCAGCAAGTTTGACACTGAAGCTTTCTTT
- | TRBJ1-1 | TRBV18 | TRBD1 | CASSPFLGGAQDTEAFF | TGTGCCAGCTCACCGTTCCTAGGGGGCGCGCAGGACACTGAAGCTTTCTTT
- | TRBJ1-4 | TRBV27 | - | CASSPYRVSGFNEKLFF | TGTGCCAGCAGTCCTTACAGGGTTTCGGGTTTTAATGAAAAACTGTTTTTT
- | TRBJ2-5 | TRBV5-1 | - | CASAIVPGLGGARETQYF | TGCGCCAGCGCAATCGTACCGGGCCTCGGAGGGGCAAGAGAGACCCAGTACTTC
once | TRBJ2-2 | TRBV9 | TRBD1 | CASSKRQGAGELFF | TGTGCCAGCAGCAAAAGACAGGGGGCCGGGGAGCTGTTTTTT
- | TRBJ2-3 | TRBV9 | TRBD2 | CASSVGTSATDTQYF | TGTGCCAGCAGCGTGGGGACTAGCGCCACAGATACGCAGTATTTT
- | TRBJ2-1 | TRBV4-1 | TRBD2 | CASSPGTSGLSDEQFF | TGCGCCAGCAGCCCGGGGACTAGCGGCCTTTCGGATGAGCAGTTCTTC
- | TRBJ2-2 | TRBV4-3 | - | CASSQEREYTGELFF | TGCGCCAGCAGCCAAGAGAGAGAATACACCGGGGAGCTGTTTTTT
- | TRBJ2-5 | TRBV5-4 | TRBD2 | CASSPRLADQETQYF | TGTGCCAGCAGCCCACGACTAGCGGACCAAGAGACCCAGTACTTC
- | TRBJ1-1 | TRBV18 | - | CASSQDSHMNTEAFF | TGTGCCAGCTCACAGGACAGCCACATGAACACTGAAGCTTTCTTT
- | TRBJ2-7 | TRBV4-1 | - | CASTAYFRDRYYEQYF | TGCGCCAGCACCGCCTATTTCCGGGACCGCTACTACGAGCAGTACTTC
- | TRBJ2-7 | TRBV6-5 | - | CASRPGLTPYYEQYF | TGTGCCAGCAGACCCGGACTTACCCCCTACTACGAGCAGTACTTC
- | TRBJ1-1 | TRBV6-5 | - | CASSYSRRGNTEAFF | TGTGCCAGCAGTTACTCGAGAAGGGGGAACACTGAAGCTTTCTTT
- | TRBJ1-2 | TRBV19 | - | CASSSQGTTPQGGAYGYTF | TGTGCCAGTAGTTCGCAAGGGACAACGCCTCAGGGTGGGGCTTATGGCTACACCTTC
- | TRBJ2-3 | TRBV6-6 | - | CASTLVGGTQYF | TGTGCCAGCACCTTGGTTGGTGGTACGCAGTATTTT
- | TRBJ2-1 | TRBV7-2 | - | CASSLSSAPLGQFF | TGTGCCAGCAGCTTATCTAGCGCGCCCTTGGGGCAGTTCTTC
- | TRBJ2-2 | TRBV28 | - | CASSIGSNTGELFF | TGTGCCAGCAGCATAGGTTCTAACACCGGGGAGCTGTTTTTT
- | TRBJ2-2 | TRBV28 | - | CASGSGGPTGELFF | TGTGCCAGCGGAAGCGGTGGGCCAACCGGGGAGCTGTTTTTT
- | TRBJ1-2 | TRBV5-4 | - | CASSSVGVYGYTF | TGTGCCAGCAGCTCGGTCGGGGTCTATGGCTACACCTTC
- | TRBJ1-5 | TRBV30 | - | CAWSVGVGNQPQHF | TGTGCCTGGAGTGTAGGAGTGGGGAATCAGCCCCAGCATTTT
- | TRBJ2-3 | TRBV7-2 | - | CASSLAGPDTQYF | TGTGCCAGCAGCTTAGCAGGGCCAGATACGCAGTATTTT
- | TRBJ2-5 | TRBV25-1 | TRBD1 | CASSGDRGQPGETQYF | TGTGCCAGCAGTGGGGACAGGGGCCAGCCGGGAGAGACCCAGTACTTC
- | TRBJ2-2 | TRBV19 | - | CASLIPNTGELFF | TGTGCCAGTCTTATTCCGAACACCGGGGAGCTGTTTTTT
- | TRBJ2-3 | TRBV28 | TRBD1 | CASSLPTGKVDTQYF | TGTGCCAGCAGTCTCCCGACAGGGAAGGTAGATACGCAGTATTTT
- | TRBJ2-1 | TRBV7-9 | - | CASSLRENEQFF | TGTGCCAGCAGCCTAAGGGAAAATGAGCAGTTCTTC
- | TRBJ2-5 | TRBV5-6 | - | CASSLAETQYF | TGTGCCAGCAGCTTGGCTGAGACCCAGTACTTC
- | TRBJ1-2 | TRBV29-1 | - | CSVEVQGVGGYTF | TGCAGCGTTGAAGTACAAGGGGTTGGCGGCTACACCTTC
- | TRBJ2-1 | TRBV19 | - | CASSLRRDRVNEQFF | TGTGCCAGTAGCCTACGCAGGGACCGCGTGAATGAGCAGTTCTTC
- | TRBJ1-2 | TRBV5-4 | - | CASSLAGALGGYTF | TGTGCCAGCAGCTTGGCCGGGGCACTGGGGGGCTACACCTTC
once | TRBJ2-7 | TRBV28 | - | CASSLSAGQTYEQYF | TGTGCCAGCAGTTTATCGGCGGGACAGACCTACGAGCAGTACTTC